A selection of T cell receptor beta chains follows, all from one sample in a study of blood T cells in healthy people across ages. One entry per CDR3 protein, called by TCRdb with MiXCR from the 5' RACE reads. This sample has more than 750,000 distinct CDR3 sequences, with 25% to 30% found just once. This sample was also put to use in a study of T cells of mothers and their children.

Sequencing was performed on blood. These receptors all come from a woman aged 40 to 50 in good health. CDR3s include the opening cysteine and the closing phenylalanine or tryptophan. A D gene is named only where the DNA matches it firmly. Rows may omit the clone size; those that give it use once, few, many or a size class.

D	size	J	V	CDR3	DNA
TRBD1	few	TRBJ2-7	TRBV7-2	CASSSRTGVPYEQYF	TGTGCCAGCAGCTCAAGGACAGGAGTACCCTACGAGCAGTACTTC
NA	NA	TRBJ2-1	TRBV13	CASSPNGQSSYNEQFF	TGTGCCAGCAGCCCAAACGGACAGAGCTCCTACAATGAGCAGTTCTTC
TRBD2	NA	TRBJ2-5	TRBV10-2	CASSQGAGEKTQYF	TGCGCCAGCAGCCAAGGGGCGGGAGAAAAGACCCAGTACTTC
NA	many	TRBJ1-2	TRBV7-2	CASSLAAGDGYTF	TGTGCCAGCAGCTTAGCGGCGGGTGATGGCTACACCTTC
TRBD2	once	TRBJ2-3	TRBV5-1	CASSPAGGPNTQYF	TGCGCCAGCAGTCCAGCGGGGGGGCCGAATACGCAGTATTTT
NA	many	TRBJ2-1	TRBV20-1	CSARRGGRGYNEQFF	TGCAGTGCTAGGAGGGGGGGGAGGGGATACAATGAGCAGTTCTTC
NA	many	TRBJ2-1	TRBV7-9	CASSPVGYGSSYNEQFF	TGTGCCAGCAGCCCCGTCGGGTATGGGAGCTCCTACAATGAGCAGTTCTTC
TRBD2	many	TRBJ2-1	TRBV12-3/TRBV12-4	CASSLAPVAGEAGEQFF	TGTGCCAGCAGTTTAGCGCCGGTGGCGGGGGAGGCGGGTGAGCAGTTCTTC
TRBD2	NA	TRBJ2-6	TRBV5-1	CASSRTLAAVANVLTF	TGCGCCAGCAGCAGGACCCTAGCGGCTGTGGCCAACGTCCTGACTTTC
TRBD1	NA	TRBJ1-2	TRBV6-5	CASTGGTAVTSYTF	TGTGCCAGCACCGGCGGGACAGCTGTTACGAGCTACACCTTC
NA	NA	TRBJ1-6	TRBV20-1	CSVSNLFLDSEPRSSYNSPLHF	TGCAGTGTTTCTAACCTCTTCCTCGACAGTGAGCCGAGAAGCTCCTATAATTCACCCCTCCACTTT
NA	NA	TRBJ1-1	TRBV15	CATSREVVKAGTEAFF	TGTGCCACCAGCAGAGAGGTCGTGAAGGCGGGTACTGAAGCTTTCTTT
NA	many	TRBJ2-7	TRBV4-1	CASSQEQGSGSEQYF	TGCGCCAGCAGCCAAGAGCAGGGATCAGGAAGCGAGCAGTACTTC
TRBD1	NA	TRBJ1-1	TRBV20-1	CSASRDRSLGTEAFF	TGCAGTGCTAGCCGGGACAGGAGTCTGGGCACTGAAGCTTTCTTT
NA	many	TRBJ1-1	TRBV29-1	CSARRGTEAFF	TGCAGCGCTAGGCGGGGCACTGAAGCTTTCTTT
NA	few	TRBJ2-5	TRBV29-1	CSLKWGEYF	TGCAGTCTTAAGTGGGGGGAGTACTTC
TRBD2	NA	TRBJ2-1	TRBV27	CASSLSAGGWVEQFF	TGTGCCAGCAGTTTATCGGCGGGGGGGTGGGTTGAGCAGTTCTTC
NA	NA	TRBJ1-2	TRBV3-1	CASSQTDSYNYGYTF	TGTGCCAGCAGCCAAACCGACAGTTATAACTATGGCTACACCTTC
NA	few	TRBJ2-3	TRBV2	CASSDPGLVTDTQYF	TGTGCCAGCAGTGACCCAGGGTTGGTAACAGATACGCAGTATTTT
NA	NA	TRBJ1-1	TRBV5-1	CASSLAADTNTEAFF	TGCGCCAGCAGCTTGGCCGCTGACACGAACACTGAAGCTTTCTTT
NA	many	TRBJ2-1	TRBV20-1	CSARGDTGVYNEQFF	TGCAGTGCGCGCGGGGATACTGGGGTCTACAATGAGCAGTTCTTC
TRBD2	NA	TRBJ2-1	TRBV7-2	CAGSEVASGTYNEQFF	TGTGCCGGCAGCGAGGTGGCTAGCGGAACCTACAATGAGCAGTTCTTC
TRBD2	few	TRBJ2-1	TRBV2	CASNVLAGGHNEQFF	TGTGCCAGCAACGTACTAGCGGGGGGGCATAATGAGCAGTTCTTC
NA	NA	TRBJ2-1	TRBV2	CASGLGGAWNEQFF	TGTGCCAGCGGATTGGGGGGGGCCTGGAATGAGCAGTTCTTC
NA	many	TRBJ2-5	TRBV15	CATSRYSQETQYF	TGTGCCACCAGCAGGTATTCGCAGGAGACCCAGTACTTC
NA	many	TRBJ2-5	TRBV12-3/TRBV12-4	CASLEGGEETQYF	TGTGCCAGCTTAGAAGGAGGGGAAGAGACCCAGTACTTC
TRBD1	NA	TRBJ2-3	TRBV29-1	CSVGTGGFIDTQYF	TGCAGCGTTGGGACAGGGGGCTTTATCGATACGCAGTATTTT
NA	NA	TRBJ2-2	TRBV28	CASSPPWANTGELFF	TGTGCCAGCAGCCCCCCTTGGGCGAACACCGGGGAGCTGTTTTTT
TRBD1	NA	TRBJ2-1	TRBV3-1	CASSLHSGTGTNEQFF	TGTGCCAGCAGCCTTCACTCCGGGACAGGGACGAATGAGCAGTTCTTC
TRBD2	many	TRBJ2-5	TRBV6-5	CASRPGGARETQYF	TGTGCCAGCAGGCCGGGGGGGGCCAGGGAGACCCAGTACTTC
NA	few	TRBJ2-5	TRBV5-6	CASTRDKQETQYF	TGTGCCAGCACTCGGGACAAGCAAGAGACCCAGTACTTC
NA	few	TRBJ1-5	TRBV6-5	CASRPTGYQPQHF	TGTGCCAGCAGACCCACAGGGTATCAGCCCCAGCATTTT
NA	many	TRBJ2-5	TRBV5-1	CASSLGTGLQETQYF	TGCGCCAGCAGCTTGGGGACGGGATTACAAGAGACCCAGTACTTC
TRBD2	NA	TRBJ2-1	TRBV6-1	CASSEASGYYDEQFF	TGTGCCAGCAGTGAGGCTAGCGGATACTACGATGAGCAGTTCTTC
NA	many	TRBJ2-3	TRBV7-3	CASSLTPPADTQYF	TGTGCCAGCAGCTTAACCCCTCCGGCAGATACGCAGTATTTT
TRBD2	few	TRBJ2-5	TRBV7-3	CAGSRGSGGGETQYF	TGTGCCGGCAGCCGAGGTAGCGGGGGCGGAGAGACCCAGTACTTC
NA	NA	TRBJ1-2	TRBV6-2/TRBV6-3	CTSSEEGGANYGYTF	TGTACCAGCAGTGAGGAGGGGGGCGCGAACTATGGCTACACCTTC
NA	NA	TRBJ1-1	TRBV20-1	CSWQNTEAFF	TGCAGTTGGCAGAACACTGAAGCTTTCTTT
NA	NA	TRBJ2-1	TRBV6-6	CASSYVGQNNEQFF	TGTGCCAGCAGTTACGTTGGACAGAACAATGAGCAGTTCTTC
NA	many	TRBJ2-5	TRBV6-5	CASSSSSLQETQYF	TGTGCCAGCAGTTCTAGTTCCTTGCAAGAGACCCAGTACTTC
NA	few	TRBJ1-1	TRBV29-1	CSVEQRLNTEAFF	TGCAGCGTCGAACAGAGACTCAACACTGAAGCTTTCTTT
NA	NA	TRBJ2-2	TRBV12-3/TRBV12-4	CASSFSGRNTGELFF	TGTGCCAGCAGTTTTAGCGGACGGAACACCGGGGAGCTGTTTTTT
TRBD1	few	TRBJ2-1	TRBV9	CASSLRQGAPNEQFF	TGTGCCAGCAGCCTTCGACAGGGTGCTCCCAATGAGCAGTTCTTC
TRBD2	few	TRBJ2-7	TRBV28	CASSAGLARSYEQYF	TGTGCCAGCAGTGCCGGACTAGCGAGATCCTACGAGCAGTACTTC
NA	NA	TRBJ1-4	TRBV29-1	CSVSAGLSEKRFF	TGCAGCGTTTCGGCAGGGCTGAGTGAAAAACGGTTTTTT
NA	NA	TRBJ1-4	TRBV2	CASSEEGLANEKLFF	TGTGCCAGCAGTGAAGAAGGGCTGGCTAATGAAAAACTGTTTTTT
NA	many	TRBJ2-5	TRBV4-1	CASSWGFQETQYF	TGCGCCAGCAGCTGGGGGTTCCAAGAGACCCAGTACTTC
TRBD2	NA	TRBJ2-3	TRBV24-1	CATSDPGTSIDTQYF	TGTGCCACCAGTGATCCGGGGACTAGCATAGATACGCAGTATTTT